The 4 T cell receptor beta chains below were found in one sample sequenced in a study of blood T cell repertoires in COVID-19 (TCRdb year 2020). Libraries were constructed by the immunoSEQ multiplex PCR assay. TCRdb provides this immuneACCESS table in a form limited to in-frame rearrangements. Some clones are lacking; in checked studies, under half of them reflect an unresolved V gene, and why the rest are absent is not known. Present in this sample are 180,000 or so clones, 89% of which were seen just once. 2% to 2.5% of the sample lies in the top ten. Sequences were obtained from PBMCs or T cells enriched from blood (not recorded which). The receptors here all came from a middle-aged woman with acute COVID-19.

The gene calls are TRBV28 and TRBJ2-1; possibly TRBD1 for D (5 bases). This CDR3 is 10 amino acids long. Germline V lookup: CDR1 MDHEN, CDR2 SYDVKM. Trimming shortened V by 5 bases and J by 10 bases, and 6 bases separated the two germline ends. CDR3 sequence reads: CASSRGEQFF. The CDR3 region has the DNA TGTGCCAGCAGTAGGGGAGAGCAGTTCTTC. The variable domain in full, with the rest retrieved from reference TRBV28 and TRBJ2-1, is DVKVTQSSRYLVKRTGEKVFLECVQDMDHENMFWYRQDPGLGLRLIYFSYDVKMKEKGDIPEGYSVSREKKERFSLILESASTNQTSMYLCASSRGEQFFGPGTRLTVL.

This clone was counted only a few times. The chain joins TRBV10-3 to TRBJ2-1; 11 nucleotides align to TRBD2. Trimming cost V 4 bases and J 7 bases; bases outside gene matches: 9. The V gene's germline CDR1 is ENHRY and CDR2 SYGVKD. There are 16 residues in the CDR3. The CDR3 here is CAISVGLAAQGNEQFF. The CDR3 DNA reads TGTGCCATCAGTGTGGGACTAGCGGCACAGGGAAATGAGCAGTTCTTC.

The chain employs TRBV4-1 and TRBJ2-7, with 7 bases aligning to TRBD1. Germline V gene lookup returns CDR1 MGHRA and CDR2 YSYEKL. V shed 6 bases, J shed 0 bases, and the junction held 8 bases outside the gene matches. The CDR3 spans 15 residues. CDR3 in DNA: TGCGCCAGCAGTAAACAGGGGTCCCCCTCCTACGAGCAGTACTTC. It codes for CASSKQGSPSYEQYF.

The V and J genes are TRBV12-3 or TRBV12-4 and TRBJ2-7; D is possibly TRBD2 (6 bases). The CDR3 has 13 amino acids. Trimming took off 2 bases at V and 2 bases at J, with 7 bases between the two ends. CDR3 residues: CASSLSGAYEQYF. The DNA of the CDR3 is TGTGCCAGCAGTTTATCGGGAGCCTACGAGCAGTACTTC.